Below, 17 T cell receptor beta chains from the same sample are listed, as sequenced in a study of T cells expressing NK-cell markers. TCRdb reprocessed the 5' RACE reads and reports one entry per CDR3 protein, with no DNA. This repertoire includes roughly 180,000 distinct CDR3 sequences. The sequenced sample consisted of blood T cells: a sorted CD56 or NKG2C T cell subset, CD4+ or CD8+ T cells, or bulk PBMC T cells (not recorded which). Receptors were obtained from a woman between 18 and 69 years old in good health.

The genes are TRBV12-3 or TRBV12-4 and TRBJ1-5. CDR3 length equals 14 residues. The CDR3 sequence: CASSFLGAMQPQHF.

The V gene is TRBV5-6, the J gene TRBJ2-3. CDR1 and CDR2 (germline): SGHDT, YYEEEE. The CDR3 contains 15 residues. CDR3 region: CASSLPSSSTDTQYF.

The chain joins TRBV6-5 to TRBJ2-3. Germline V lookup: CDR1 MNHEY, CDR2 SVGAGI. This CDR3 spans 14 amino acids. The CDR3 sequence is CASSYSFVADTQYF.

The chain links TRBV12-3 or TRBV12-4 to TRBJ1-3. CDR3 length equals 15 residues. CDR3: CASSPLPSSGNTIYF.

This chain links TRBV5-1 with TRBJ2-3. This CDR3 region has 13 residues. Germline values: CDR1 SGHRS, CDR2 YFSETQ. This CDR3 is CASSDRVGDTQYF.

The rearrangement uses TRBV2 and TRBJ1-5; TCRdb names TRBD1, which stays unverified in the absence of DNA. This CDR3 has 14 residues. Germline V gene data show CDR1 as SNHLY and CDR2 as FYNNEI. The CDR3 sequence is CASSRDRVGQPQHF.

The rearrangement uses TRBV28 and TRBJ2-1; TCRdb calls TRBD1, which cannot be checked without DNA. Germline-derived CDR1 and CDR2 are MDHEN and SYDVKM. CDR3 length: 16 amino acids. CDR3 amino acids: CASSSSVAGQGNEQFF.

The chain carries TRBV5-1 and TRBJ2-6; TCRdb gives TRBD1 as the D gene, but with no DNA this cannot be confirmed. Germline V gene lookup returns CDR1 SGHRS and CDR2 YFSETQ. The CDR3 covers 19 residues. The CDR3 loop is CASSSGTGTPGSGANVLTF.

V usage is TRBV5-1 and J usage is TRBJ2-3; TCRdb lists TRBD2, though no DNA is available to test this call. The CDR3 is 16 residues long. Per the germline V gene, CDR1 is SGHRS and CDR2 is YFSETQ. The CDR3 spells CASSNGGGVITDTQYF.

This chain uses TRBV15 with TRBJ2-5; no DNA is available, so the TRBD1 call from TCRdb remains unchecked. CDR1 is LNHNV and CDR2 is YYDKDF in the germline V gene (reference sequence). The CDR3 is made up of 15 amino acids. The CDR3 protein is CATSRDRQGSETQYF.

The chain recombines TRBV4-1 with TRBJ2-3; TCRdb's D gene call, TRBD2, goes unchecked for lack of DNA. The germline V gene encodes CDR1 MGHRA and CDR2 YSYEKL. The CDR3 totals 18 residues. The CDR3: CASSQSSIAGGSTDTQYF.

The CDR3 loop reads CASSEATWDDTQYF. The V call is TRBV2, the J call TRBJ2-3; checking the TCRdb D call of TRBD1 is not possible without DNA. Looked up from germline, CDR1 is SNHLY and CDR2 is FYNNEI. The CDR3 has 14 residues.

The gene calls are TRBV2 and TRBJ1-3. Per germline, CDR1 SNHLY and CDR2 FYNNEI. The CDR3 spans 13 residues. CDR3 loop: CASTVNPGNTIYF.

This chain connects TRBV20-1 to TRBJ2-1; TCRdb designates TRBD2, a call that cannot be tested without DNA. Per the germline V gene, CDR1 is DFQATT and CDR2 is SNEGSKA (reference sequence). This CDR3 is 17 amino acids long. This chain's CDR3 is CSASTSGRASSYNEQFF.

V is TRBV20-1 and J is TRBJ2-7. CDR1 and CDR2 (germline): DFQATT, SNEGSKA (reference sequence). The CDR3 runs to 16 residues. The CDR3: CSASSLRSTQTYEQYF.

V is TRBV12-3 or TRBV12-4 and J is TRBJ1-1; TCRdb names TRBD1, which stays unverified in the absence of DNA. The CDR3 is made up of 15 amino acids. The CDR3 spells CASSPQGSMNTEAFF.

This chain joins TRBV20-1 and TRBJ1-6. Germline-derived CDR1 and CDR2 are DFQATT and SNEGSKA (reference sequence). CDR3 length equals 14 residues. CDR3 amino acids: CSVRGSSYNSPLHF.